A single sample is the source of the 10 T cell receptor beta chains below, sequenced in a study of monozygotic twins with inflammatory bowel disease. TCRdb reanalyzed the 5' RACE reads, giving one entry per CDR3 protein sequence and no DNA. This sample contains around 230,000 distinct CDR3 sequences. Material: blood. The receptors shown here come from a human donor with ulcerative colitis or Crohn's disease, or a healthy co-twin of an affected twin (not recorded which).

The gene calls are TRBV12-5 and TRBJ1-5. There are 11 residues in the CDR3. CDR1 is LGHNT, CDR2 FRNRAP, per germline. CDR3 region: CASGFGQPQHF.

The V call is TRBV12-3 or TRBV12-4, the J call TRBJ2-2; the D gene TCRdb calls, TRBD1, cannot be checked with no DNA. CDR3 size: 14 residues. The CDR3 region is CASSQKGIPGELFF.

The chain combines TRBV12-3 or TRBV12-4 with TRBJ2-3. This CDR3 comprises 13 residues. The CDR3 protein is CASRKTILDTQYF.

The rearrangement uses TRBV29-1 and TRBJ2-7. Germline V lookup: CDR1 SQVTM, CDR2 ANQGSEA. The CDR3 runs to 11 residues. The CDR3 loop reads CSVEEYREQYF.

The chain joins TRBV12-3 or TRBV12-4 to TRBJ1-1. The CDR3 is 12 residues long. The chain's CDR3 is CASSLRFTEAFF.

V is TRBV7-9 and J is TRBJ1-4; with no DNA, the TCRdb D assignment of TRBD1 cannot be verified. Germline lookup yields CDR1 SEHNR and CDR2 FQNEAQ (reference sequence). This CDR3 spans 14 amino acids. CDR3 residues: CASSLDGGAEKLFF.

The CDR3 sequence is CATSDSLRTQYF. The chain couples TRBV24-1 to TRBJ2-3. CDR3 length: 12 amino acids. The germline V gene has CDR1 KGHDR and CDR2 SFDVKD.

This sequence joins TRBV7-2 and TRBJ1-1; TCRdb gives TRBD1 as the D gene, but with no DNA this cannot be confirmed. The CDR3 loop spans 14 amino acids. From germline, CDR1 is SGHTA and CDR2 FQGNSA. CDR3 in amino acids: CASSFTGGYTEAFF.

The gene calls are TRBV5-5 and TRBJ1-1; as DNA is missing, the TRBD1 call by TCRdb cannot be tested. The germline V gene encodes CDR1 SGHKS and CDR2 YYEKEE (reference sequence). This CDR3 has 14 residues. CDR3 residues: CASSNGQGYTEAFF.

The V and J genes are TRBV5-1 and TRBJ1-1; the D gene TCRdb calls, TRBD1, cannot be checked with no DNA. CDR1 is SGHRS and CDR2 is YFSETQ in the germline V gene. This CDR3 region has 14 residues. The CDR3 spells CASSSAGVNTEAFF.